The T cell receptor beta chain described here comes from a study of cytomegalovirus exposure and HLA in healthy donors. PCR involved 60 Vbeta and 13 Jbeta primers. Measured with immunoSEQ multiplex PCR; TCRdb has only the in-frame clones, and not every one. Of some 210,000 clones listed, 60% to 80% are singletons. The CDR3 consists of 16 residues. V gave up 3 bases and J gave up 0 bases; unmatched junction bases: 6. Germline assignment: CDR1 SGHAT and CDR2 FQDESV (reference sequence). Findings and caveats of the study: The study labeled under 200 TCR beta chains cytomegalovirus-associated. An analysis that came later showed most CMV-associated TCR beta chains appearing HLA-restricted. A prior analysis recorded that most TCR beta V segments were productive about 87% or about 30% of the time.

Notes on this clone: Its cognate antigen is unknown.

Sequences were obtained from PBMCs. This sequence originates from a woman aged 25 to 45 in good health and CMV-seropositive. The J gene is TRBJ2-3, the V gene TRBV11-1, with 7 bases matching TRBD2. CDR3 loop: CASSFLAGVSTDTQYF. As DNA, the CDR3 is TGTGCCAGCAGCTTCCTGGCGGGGGTAAGCACAGATACGCAGTATTTT.